The rows below give T cell receptor beta chains drawn from one sample of a study of spatial heterogeneity in lung cancer. TCRdb recomputed calls from the 5' RACE reads with MiXCR, one row per CDR3 protein. The sample shows 7,000 to 8,000 distinct CDR3 sequences, 8.2% of them seen only once. Sequencing was performed on lung tumor tissue, taken at surgery. These receptors were taken from a male donor with early-stage non-small cell lung cancer. The CDR3 runs from the conserved cysteine through the conserved F or W. A D gene is named only where the DNA matches it firmly. A row's size may be missing; if present it is once, few, many or a size class.

V	J	D	size	CDR3	DNA
TRBV10-3	TRBJ2-1	TRBD2	many	CAISESPSGGYNEQFF	TGTGCCATCAGTGAGTCTCCTAGCGGGGGATACAATGAGCAGTTCTTC
TRBV2	TRBJ2-5	.	many	CASSENQETQYF	TGTGCCAGCAGTGAAAACCAAGAGACCCAGTACTTC
TRBV10-3	TRBJ1-5	TRBD1	medium-sized	CAISPDRDDQPQHF	TGTGCCATCAGTCCAGACAGGGACGATCAGCCCCAGCATTTT
TRBV20-1	TRBJ2-1	.	.	CSGRRAQAYNEQFF	TGCAGTGGTAGGCGGGCCCAGGCCTACAATGAGCAGTTCTTC
TRBV29-1	TRBJ2-1	.	many	CSVGVYEDEQFF	TGCAGCGTTGGGGTCTATGAGGATGAGCAGTTCTTC
TRBV29-1	TRBJ2-5	.	many	CSVRAVQETQYF	TGCAGCGTAAGGGCAGTCCAAGAGACCCAGTACTTC
TRBV5-5	TRBJ2-1	TRBD2	medium-sized	CASSTRTSGRGNEQFF	TGTGCCAGCAGCACACGGACTAGCGGGAGGGGAAATGAGCAGTTCTTC
TRBV28	TRBJ2-1	.	medium-sized	CASSFGGTDNEQFF	TGTGCCAGCAGTTTCGGGGGAACCGACAATGAGCAGTTCTTC
TRBV19	TRBJ2-2	.	medium-sized	CASSSGGNTGELFF	TGTGCCAGTAGTTCCGGCGGTAACACCGGGGAGCTGTTTTTT
TRBV7-8	TRBJ2-2	TRBD1	medium-sized	CASSPGQGKSGTGELFF	TGTGCCAGCAGTCCAGGACAGGGGAAATCTGGGACCGGGGAGCTGTTTTTT
TRBV6-5	TRBJ2-1	.	medium-sized	CASSLGGNEQFF	TGTGCCAGCAGTTTGGGGGGCAATGAGCAGTTCTTC
TRBV19	TRBJ1-1	.	medium-sized	CASSMALNTEAFF	TGTGCCAGTAGTATGGCTCTGAACACTGAAGCTTTCTTT
TRBV11-2	TRBJ2-7	TRBD2	medium-sized	CASSRPGLAGYEQYF	TGTGCCAGCAGCCGTCCGGGACTAGCGGGGTACGAGCAGTACTTC
TRBV6-1	TRBJ1-1	TRBD1	few	CASSSQGAPNTEAFF	TGTGCCAGCAGTTCTCAGGGGGCCCCGAACACTGAAGCTTTCTTT
TRBV24-1	TRBJ2-2	.	many	CATSVGSSGVGELFF	TGTGCCACCAGTGTTGGTAGTTCGGGGGTCGGGGAGCTGTTTTTT
TRBV4-2	TRBJ2-7	TRBD1	.	CASSQDGAGGASYEQYF	TGTGCCAGCAGCCAAGATGGCGCAGGGGGCGCCTCCTACGAGCAGTACTTC
TRBV20-1	TRBJ2-7	.	.	CSASRGRPDYEQYF	TGCAGTGCTAGCCGGGGTAGGCCCGACTACGAGCAGTACTTC
TRBV7-2	TRBJ2-5	.	many	CASSLDQETQYF	TGTGCCAGCAGCTTAGACCAAGAGACCCAGTACTTC
TRBV20-1	TRBJ1-1	.	medium-sized	CSARPPGGMNTEAFF	TGCAGTGCTAGACCTCCTGGAGGGATGAACACTGAAGCTTTCTTT
TRBV5-6	TRBJ1-1	.	many	CASSPPRGFWTEAFF	TGTGCCAGCAGCCCTCCGAGGGGCTTTTGGACTGAAGCTTTCTTT
TRBV5-1	TRBJ2-7	TRBD1	many	CASGRQGYDEQYF	TGCGCCAGCGGAAGACAGGGTTACGACGAGCAGTACTTC
TRBV3-1	TRBJ1-2	.	.	CASSQDPGQTYGYTF	TGTGCCAGCAGCCAAGATCCAGGGCAAACCTATGGCTACACCTTC
TRBV7-2	TRBJ2-1	.	many	CASSQLAAAAQISF	TGTGCCAGCAGCCAACTAGCAGCCGCAGCCCAAATTTCATTC
TRBV9	TRBJ1-4	.	many	CASSSEGRDEKLFF	TGTGCCAGCAGTTCCGAGGGACGGGATGAAAAACTGTTTTTT
TRBV12-3/TRBV12-4	TRBJ1-3	.	medium-sized	CASGGQRNTIYF	TGTGCCAGCGGGGGGCAAAGAAACACCATATATTTT
TRBV14	TRBJ2-1	.	medium-sized	CASSQTRGRGYNEQFF	TGTGCCAGCAGCCAAACCCGGGGTAGAGGCTACAATGAGCAGTTCTTC
TRBV4-1	TRBJ2-3	TRBD1	medium-sized	CASSQQTGEEDTQYF	TGCGCCAGCAGCCAACAGACAGGGGAGGAAGATACGCAGTATTTT
TRBV28	TRBJ2-3	.	medium-sized	CASSLWALNTDTQYF	TGTGCCAGCAGTTTATGGGCGCTAAACACAGATACGCAGTATTTT
TRBV29-1	TRBJ2-2	.	many	CSVPRTDRGGELFF	TGCAGCGTTCCTAGGACAGATCGGGGCGGGGAGCTGTTTTTT
TRBV4-2	TRBJ2-3	.	many	CASSPPRAGGPTGTDTQYF	TGTGCCAGCAGCCCTCCTCGGGCCGGGGGGCCCACGGGAACAGATACGCAGTATTTT
TRBV27	TRBJ1-2	.	.	CASSSSTNYGYTF	TGTGCCAGCAGTTCCTCAACTAACTATGGCTACACCTTC
TRBV7-2	TRBJ2-5	TRBD2	many	CASSWREEETQYF	TGTGCCAGCAGCTGGCGGGAGGAAGAGACCCAGTACTTC
TRBV12-3/TRBV12-4	TRBJ2-7	.	medium-sized	CASRPTGSYEQYF	TGTGCCAGCAGACCGACAGGCTCCTACGAGCAGTACTTC
TRBV20-1	TRBJ2-3	TRBD2	many	CSARDSPRTSAWDTQYF	TGCAGTGCTAGAGATTCCCCTCGGACTAGCGCCTGGGATACGCAGTATTTT
TRBV9	TRBJ2-2	TRBD2	many	CASSVGTSVPGELFF	TGTGCCAGCAGCGTCGGGACTAGTGTTCCCGGGGAGCTGTTTTTT
TRBV29-1	TRBJ1-2	TRBD1	medium-sized	CSVPQNLPGQNYGYTF	TGCAGCGTTCCCCAGAACCTACCGGGACAGAACTATGGCTACACCTTC
TRBV9	TRBJ2-5	TRBD2	medium-sized	CASSTWTSGSGVETQYF	TGTGCCAGCAGCACTTGGACTAGCGGGAGCGGGGTAGAGACCCAGTACTTC
TRBV5-5	TRBJ1-1	TRBD1	medium-sized	CASSLGGGTGLAEAFF	TGTGCCAGCAGCTTGGGGGGAGGGACAGGTCTCGCTGAAGCTTTCTTT
TRBV20-1	TRBJ2-1	.	medium-sized	CSVSSQLVIYNEQFF	TGCAGTGTTTCGAGTCAGCTGGTAATCTACAATGAGCAGTTCTTC
TRBV5-1	TRBJ1-1	.	few	CASSLGTIPGTEAFF	TGCGCCAGCAGCTTGGGTACGATCCCGGGAACTGAAGCTTTCTTT
TRBV13	TRBJ2-2	TRBD2	.	CASSSKKLSGRVTGELFF	TGTGCCAGCAGCTCGAAGAAGCTTAGCGGGAGGGTGACCGGGGAGCTGTTTTTT
TRBV12-3/TRBV12-4	TRBJ2-1	TRBD2	medium-sized	CASSLTASGYNEQFF	TGTGCCAGCAGTTTAACGGCTAGCGGGTACAATGAGCAGTTCTTC
TRBV2	TRBJ2-5	.	medium-sized	CASNGVFQETQYF	TGTGCCAGCAATGGGGTTTTCCAAGAGACCCAGTACTTC